These 5 T cell receptor beta chains originate from one sample sequenced in a study of cytomegalovirus exposure and HLA in healthy donors. A multiplex PCR was run with 60 Vbeta primers and 13 Jbeta primers. Profiled with immunoSEQ multiplex PCR; TCRdb holds only in-frame clones, not every one. The sample shows approximately 190,000 clones, 65% to 90% of them seen only once. The sequenced material came from PBMCs. The origin of the receptors is a man aged 35-49 years in good health and CMV-seropositive.

This clone was observed a handful of times. The chain combines TRBV6-5 with TRBJ2-5, with TRBD2 identical over 8 bases. V lost 7 bases to trimming and J lost 2 bases; unmatched junction nucleotides: 3. The germline gives CDR1 MNHEY, CDR2 SVGAGI. CDR3 length equals 13 residues. The CDR3 region has the DNA TGTGCCAGCACCATAGCGGGGCAAGAGACCCAGTACTTC. Its protein is CASTIAGQETQYF.

The chain employs TRBV29-1 and TRBJ2-7; 9 bases match TRBD1. The CDR3 length is 14 residues. The V and J ends lost 4 bases and 2 bases, in that order; junction bases with no gene match: 6. CDR1 is SQVTM and CDR2 is ANQGSEA in the germline V gene. In DNA, the CDR3 is TGCAGCGTTGCCCTTGACAGGGGGACCTACGAGCAGTACTTC. Translating it yields CSVALDRGTYEQYF.

V and J are TRBV5-1 and TRBJ2-3; tentative D call: TRBD1 (7 bases). Trimming pared 4 bases from V and 0 bases from J, leaving 15 bases between. Germline CDR1 reads SGHRS; CDR2 reads YFSETQ. This CDR3 is built from 16 residues. DNA for the CDR3: TGCGCCAGCAGCCCGGGGGACAGTTCTAGCACAGATACGCAGTATTTT. This codes for CASSPGDSSSTDTQYF.

The rearrangement uses TRBV2 and TRBJ2-3, with 10 bases matching TRBD2. J was trimmed by 2 bases and V by 5 bases; bases with no gene match: 7. Germline V lookup: CDR1 SNHLY, CDR2 FYNNEI. The CDR3 has 16 amino acids. CDR3: CASSLKRGGVTDTQYF. The CDR3 nucleotides are TGTGCCAGCAGTTTAAAGCGGGGGGGCGTCACAGATACGCAGTATTTT.

Turning to this clone: One end of the junction fails to match germline, which may point to a read error. V usage is TRBV9 and J usage is TRBJ1-4; 7 nucleotides line up with TRBD1. The germline CDR1 and CDR2 sequences are SGDLS and YYNGEE. The CDR3 is 12 amino acids. The CDR3 DNA follows: TGTGCCAGCAGCTCACAGGGGACCCGGTGGAGTTTT. Residues: CASSSQGTRWSF.